What follows are 7 T cell receptor beta chains derived from one specimen sequenced in a study of T cell clonality in common variable immunodeficiency. The assay was immunoSEQ multiplex PCR, and TCRdb's table has in-frame clones only and misses some. This sample carries tens of thousands of clones, none of them present only once. Sequencing was performed on peripheral blood mononuclear cells. The source is a person aged 18-70 years in good health.

This clone has a count of ten or more. The sequence runs out 3 residues before the end of the CDR3; the remainder is reconstructed from the germline J gene. The gene calls are TRBV6-2 or TRBV6-3 and TRBJ2-7, with TRBD2 matching over 11 bases. Germline CDR1 is MNHEY and CDR2 is SVGEGT. This CDR3 has 17 amino acids. With V trimmed by 6 bases and J by 6 bases, 16 bases remained unmatched. The part of the CDR3 DNA that was read is TGTGCCAGCAGCTCGTTACGACTAGCGGGGAGACGGGGCGAG. It translates to CASSSLRLAGRRGE. The whole CDR3 sequence reads CASSSLRLAGRRGEQYF.

This clone has at least ten counts. The DNA ends 3 residues before the CDR3 does, and the rest of the CDR3 is filled in from the germline J gene. V and J are TRBV6-1 and TRBJ1-6; 7 nucleotides agree with TRBD1. The germline gives CDR1 MNHNS, CDR2 SASEGT. With V trimmed by 3 bases and J by 9 bases, 5 bases remained unmatched. This CDR3 contains 14 residues. The covered CDR3 bases are TGTGCCAGCAGTGATACAGGGGAGGGTTCACCC. This encodes CASSDTGEGSP. The entire CDR3 protein reads CASSDTGEGSPLHF.

This clone was detected ten times or more. The CDR3 is cut off 3 residues early in the read; its end comes from the germline J gene. V is TRBV5-5 and J is TRBJ2-1, with 7 bases matching TRBD1. The CDR3 spans 15 residues. The J segment lost 0 bases and the V segment lost 4 bases, leaving 4 bases of the junction unmatched. The germline CDR1 and CDR2 sequences are SGHKS and YYEKEE (reference sequence). CDR3 amino acids: CASSRDSNSYNEQFF. The sequenced CDR3 bases are TGTGCCAGCAGCCGGGACAGCAACTCCTACAATGAG.

This clone was counted at least ten times. With the read ending 3 residues before the CDR3 end, the germline J gene is used to fill in that end. The gene calls are TRBV4-1 and TRBJ2-7; 13 nucleotides match TRBD2. The length of the CDR3 is 18 residues. The germline V gene encodes CDR1 MGHRA and CDR2 YSYEKL. Losses at the gene ends were 4 bases for V and 5 bases for J; bases not matched to a gene: 14. This CDR3 reads CASSPQPTSGGLRHEQYF. The CDR3 bases that were read are TGCGCCAGCAGCCCCCAACCGACTAGCGGGGGGTTAAGACACGAG.

This clone appeared many times. The CDR3 is cut off 3 residues early in the read; its end comes from the germline J gene. The rearrangement joins TRBV28 to TRBJ1-1, with D possibly TRBD1 on 6 matching bases. The length of the CDR3 is 16 residues. Trimming removed 3 bases at V and 0 bases at J, with 14 bases between. Germline V CDR1 and CDR2: MDHEN, SYDVKM. CDR3 DNA (partial): TGTGCCAGCAGTTTCAGGACAGAACCAATGAACACTGAA. This codes for CASSFRTEPMNTE. The full CDR3 is CASSFRTEPMNTEAFF.

This clone has at least ten counts. The read ends 3 residues early relative to the CDR3; the germline J gene fills the gap. The chain combines TRBV5-1 with TRBJ2-3; 7 bases line up with TRBD2. Germline V CDR1 and CDR2: SGHRS, YFSETQ. The CDR3 runs to 17 residues. CDR3 amino acids: CASSGGLLLRNQETQYF. The sequenced part of the CDR3 DNA is TGCGCCAGCTCGGGGGGACTTCTTTTGAGGAACCAAGAGACG.

This clone was counted ten times or more. The CDR3 end is not reached by the read, which stops 3 residues before it; the germline J gene fills it in. The chain links TRBV7-2 to TRBJ1-5; D gene uncertain. The CDR3 has 14 amino acids. Germline V gene lookup returns CDR1 SGHTA and CDR2 FQGNSA. This CDR3 is CASSETSGVSPQHF. The DNA read from the CDR3 is TGTGCCAGCAGCGAAACGAGCGGAGTTTCCCCC.